A selection of T cell receptor beta chains follows, all from one sample in a study of T cell responses to AZD1222 COVID-19 vaccine. The assay was immunoSEQ multiplex PCR, and TCRdb's table has in-frame clones only and misses some. The data hold about 91,000 clones, with around nine tenths observed a single time. The sequences come from peripheral blood, collected 28 days after the second AZD1222 dose. The source is an adult who received the AZD1222 COVID-19 vaccine. CDR3s include the opening cysteine and the closing phenylalanine or tryptophan. A D gene is named only where the DNA matches it firmly. Some rows have no size entry. The others give once, few or many, or a class for an expanded clone.

size: once
J: TRBJ2-1
V: TRBV18
D: TRBD1
DNA: TGTGCCAGCTCATTCGGGACAGGGACCTACAATGAGCAGTTCTTC
CDR3: CASSFGTGTYNEQFF

size: .
J: TRBJ2-1
V: TRBV4-1
D: TRBD2
DNA: TGCGCCAGCAGCCAAGAGATGAGGACTAGCGGGCAGCAGTTCTTC
CDR3: CASSQEMRTSGQQFF

size: .
J: TRBJ2-5
V: TRBV2
D: .
DNA: TGTGCCACACAGGCCCAAGAGACCCAGTACTTC
CDR3: CATQAQETQYF

size: once
J: TRBJ2-3
V: TRBV2
D: TRBD2
DNA: TGTGCCAGCGCCCGGATAGGGACTAGGCCCACAGATACGCAGTATTTT
CDR3: CASARIGTRPTDTQYF

size: .
J: TRBJ2-5
V: TRBV5-1
D: .
DNA: TGCGCCAGCAGCTGGACCGGGCCCAGCGAGACCCAGTACTTC
CDR3: CASSWTGPSETQYF

size: .
J: TRBJ1-6
V: TRBV6-5
D: TRBD1
DNA: TGTGCCAGCAGCCGAGGGGGACAGGGGAATTCACCCCTCCACTTT
CDR3: CASSRGGQGNSPLHF

size: .
J: TRBJ2-3
V: TRBV18
D: TRBD2
DNA: TGTGCCAGCTCACCTCGGGCTAGCGGAGCTAGCACAGATACGCAGTATTTT
CDR3: CASSPRASGASTDTQYF

size: .
J: TRBJ1-2
V: TRBV18
D: TRBD1
DNA: TGTGCCAGCCATTTCGACAGGGACTGGGGTGGCTACACCTTC
CDR3: CASHFDRDWGGYTF

size: .
J: TRBJ1-2
V: TRBV30
D: .
DNA: TGTGCCTGGAGTCTGGGGACTAACTATGGCTACACCTTC
CDR3: CAWSLGTNYGYTF

size: .
J: TRBJ2-7
V: TRBV7-2
D: .
DNA: TGTGCCAGCAGCTTAGACCAGGTTTCCTACGAGCAGTACTTC
CDR3: CASSLDQVSYEQYF

size: .
J: TRBJ2-6
V: TRBV29-1
D: .
DNA: TGCAGCGTTTCAGGGGATTCTGGGGCCAACGTCCTGACTTTC
CDR3: CSVSGDSGANVLTF

size: .
J: TRBJ1-2
V: TRBV6-5
D: TRBD1
DNA: TGTGCCAGCAGTTACCGAGGGACAGGGGGTAATGGCTACACCTTC
CDR3: CASSYRGTGGNGYTF

size: once
J: TRBJ1-2
V: TRBV6-5
D: .
DNA: TGTGCCAGCAGTCGACAAAGGGACCTTTATGGCTACACCTTC
CDR3: CASSRQRDLYGYTF